This is a list of T cell receptor beta chains from one sample in a study of CD8+ T cells in alopecia areata. Produced via immunoSEQ multiplex PCR; TCRdb's table is partial and in-frame only. The sample contains about 180,000 clones, around 49% of which appear only once. Sequences were derived from CD8+ T cells sorted from blood, sampled at week 52, from a patient treated with tofacitinib. The receptors stem from a human donor with alopecia areata. CDR3s include the opening cysteine and the closing phenylalanine or tryptophan. A D gene is named only where the DNA matches it firmly. Clone size appears in some rows only: once, few, many, or a class for an expanded clone.

clone_size	j_call	d_call	v_call	cdr3_nt	cdr3_aa
.	TRBJ2-7	TRBD2	TRBV4-1	TGCGCCAGCAGCCAAGATCGGGGGGGCGGAGGTTCCTACGAGCAGTACTTC	CASSQDRGGGGSYEQYF
.	TRBJ2-7	.	TRBV4-1	TGCGCCAGCAGCCATGGGCAGGGGAGCTACGAGCAGTACTTC	CASSHGQGSYEQYF
.	TRBJ1-1	.	TRBV2	TGTGCCAGCGTAACCAGATTGGGCACTGAAGCTTTCTTT	CASVTRLGTEAFF
.	TRBJ2-1	TRBD2	TRBV10-2	TGCGCCAGCAGTCCTAGCGGGACGGATGAGCAGTTCTTC	CASSPSGTDEQFF
.	TRBJ1-6	.	TRBV27	TGTGCCAGCAGTTTAGGGGGGGGCGGTAATTCACCCCTCCACTTT	CASSLGGGGNSPLHF
.	TRBJ2-5	.	TRBV27	TGTGCCAGCAGTTACAGAGGGGGACCCCAAGAGACCCAGTACTTC	CASSYRGGPQETQYF
.	TRBJ1-2	.	TRBV29-1	TGCAGCGTTGAATCTAATGGCTACACCTTC	CSVESNGYTF
.	TRBJ2-3	.	TRBV27	TGTGCCAGCAGTTCCCCCAGGAGTAAAGATACGCAGTATTTT	CASSSPRSKDTQYF
.	TRBJ2-7	.	TRBV11-2	TGTGCCAGCAGCTTAGATGTAGGGCTACAGTACTTC	CASSLDVGLQYF
.	TRBJ1-5	.	TRBV19	TGTGCCAGTTTACCGGCCCAGCCCCAGCATTTT	CASLPAQPQHF
few	TRBJ2-3	.	TRBV15	TGTGCCACCAGCTTGATCCAGTCGATAAAGGATACGCAGTATTTT	CATSLIQSIKDTQYF
.	TRBJ1-5	.	TRBV27	TGTGCCAGCAGTTTAAGGCAGCCTAATCAGCCCCAGCATTTT	CASSLRQPNQPQHF
.	TRBJ2-5	.	TRBV25-1	TGTGCCAGCAGTGGGACAGTTCAAGAGACCCAGTACTTC	CASSGTVQETQYF
.	TRBJ1-4	.	TRBV4-1	TGCGCCAGCAGCCAAACCCCGGGAGGCTGGCAGGAAAAACTGTTTTTT	CASSQTPGGWQEKLFF
few	TRBJ1-6	.	TRBV2	TGTGCCAGCAGTGATGGTTTCCTCGTGGATTCACCCCTCCACTTT	CASSDGFLVDSPLHF
.	TRBJ1-2	.	TRBV4-3	TGCGCCAGCAGCCAAGTTTATAACAGAATTCTTGACTATGGCTACACCTTC	CASSQVYNRILDYGYTF
few	TRBJ2-1	.	TRBV7-9	TGTGCCAGCAGCTTAGGGGACAACCGGTTCTTC	CASSLGDNRFF
few	TRBJ2-4	.	TRBV6-5	TGTGCCAGCAGTCGACAGGTAGCCAAAAACATTCAGTACTTC	CASSRQVAKNIQYF
.	TRBJ1-6	.	TRBV27	TGTGCCAGTGGGATAGGGGTTTCGTCACCCCTCCACTTT	CASGIGVSSPLHF
few	TRBJ2-7	.	TRBV29-1	TGCAGCGTTTCGGACACCTACGAGCAGTACTTC	CSVSDTYEQYF
.	TRBJ2-7	.	TRBV30	TGTGCCTGGAGTGGGACAGACGACTACGAGCAGTACTTC	CAWSGTDDYEQYF
.	TRBJ2-7	.	TRBV5-6	TGTGCCAGCAGCTTAGCAGGGAGCTACGAGCAGTACTTC	CASSLAGSYEQYF
.	TRBJ1-5	.	TRBV9	TGTGCCAGCAGCGTAGAGGGGGGTGAGGATCAGCCCCAGCATTTT	CASSVEGGEDQPQHF
once	TRBJ1-6	.	TRBV7-2	TGTGCCAGCAGCTCTCGGACCCTGTCGAAATTACCCCTCCACTTT	CASSSRTLSKLPLHF
.	TRBJ2-1	.	TRBV9	TGTGCCAGTGAGGGACCGACGATTGATGAGCAGTTCTTC	CASEGPTIDEQFF
few	TRBJ2-5	.	TRBV5-4	TGTGCCAGCAGCTCAAGGGAATCCAAAGAGACCCAGTACTTC	CASSSRESKETQYF
few	TRBJ1-2	TRBD1	TRBV6-5	TGTGCCAGCAGTTATTCGACGACCGGGACAGGGGTGGGCTACACCTTC	CASSYSTTGTGVGYTF
.	TRBJ2-5	TRBD1	TRBV13	TGTGCCAGCAGCTCCAACCCGGACAGGGGTGAGACCCAGTACTTC	CASSSNPDRGETQYF
few	TRBJ2-7	TRBD1	TRBV7-9	TGTGCCAGCAGCCAACTGGGACAGCCGGGCTACGAGCAGTACTTC	CASSQLGQPGYEQYF
medium-sized	TRBJ2-3	.	TRBV10-1	TGCGCCAGCAGGAATATAGATACGCAGTATTTT	CASRNIDTQYF
few	TRBJ2-7	TRBD1	TRBV4-2	TGTGCCAGCAGCCAACCCGGGACAGGGACCTACGAGCAGTACTTC	CASSQPGTGTYEQYF
few	TRBJ1-1	TRBD1	TRBV5-1	TGCGCCAGCAGCTCCAGGGACAGGGGAGGAGGTAACGGGACTGAAGCTTTCTTT	CASSSRDRGGGNGTEAFF
.	TRBJ1-2	.	TRBV27	TGTGCCACCTCGGCAGGGTTCGGCTACACCTTC	CATSAGFGYTF
.	TRBJ1-4	.	TRBV27	TGTGCCAGCAGTTTGGGACCGGGGGAAAAACTGTTTTTT	CASSLGPGEKLFF
.	TRBJ2-5	.	TRBV4-1	TGCGCCAGCAGCCAATCTCTAGCCAGTCAAGAGACCCAGTACTTC	CASSQSLASQETQYF
.	TRBJ2-3	.	TRBV6-5	TGTGCCAGCAGGGGGGAAGCAGATACGCAGTATTTT	CASRGEADTQYF
few	TRBJ1-2	.	TRBV10-3	TGTGCCATCAGTGAGGACGTAGGGACGACGCAGGGCTATGGCTACACCTTC	CAISEDVGTTQGYGYTF
.	TRBJ1-2	.	TRBV7-9	TGTGCCAGCAGCTCCGCACCGAACTATGGCTACACCTTC	CASSSAPNYGYTF
few	TRBJ1-2	.	TRBV6-5	TGTGCCAGCAGTTACCGGGACGGAAACTATGGCTACACCTTC	CASSYRDGNYGYTF
.	TRBJ2-5	.	TRBV5-6	TGTGCCAGCAGCTTGTCTGGGGCTATGGAGACCCAGTACTTC	CASSLSGAMETQYF
few	TRBJ2-5	.	TRBV7-6	TGTGCCAGCAGCTCCTTCTCAGGGTATGGGGAGACCCAGTACTTC	CASSSFSGYGETQYF
.	TRBJ2-3	.	TRBV7-9	TGTGCCGGTATCCGGGGCCTCACAGATACGCAGTATTTT	CAGIRGLTDTQYF
.	TRBJ1-1	.	TRBV5-6	TGTGCCAGCAGCTTGGGGGGCAGGGGCACTGAAGCTTTCTTT	CASSLGGRGTEAFF
.	TRBJ2-3	.	TRBV5-4	TGTGCCAGCAGCTTGGCCGTAACTAGTGCAGATACGCAGTATTTT	CASSLAVTSADTQYF
.	TRBJ1-1	TRBD1	TRBV29-1	TGCAGCGTCCGGACAGGGGAGACTGAAGCTTTCTTT	CSVRTGETEAFF